Listed here are 11 T cell receptor beta chains from one sample, sequenced in a study of blood T cells in healthy people across ages. Combining a sample-barcoded 5' primer with a J-beta primer mix, a second PCR ran for about 7 to 11 cycles. TCRdb itself ran the 5' RACE reads through MiXCR, one entry per CDR3 protein. This sample yields 600,000 or so distinct CDR3 sequences, of which approximately 30% are seen a single time; less than 20% belongs to the top ten. Sequencing used blood. These receptors originate from a woman of 80 years or more in good health.

This clonotype has ten or more counts. J is TRBJ2-1 and V is TRBV3-1; 7 bases map to TRBD2. J was trimmed by 8 bases and V by 4 bases; bases with no gene match: 5. Germline CDR1 LGHDT, CDR2 YNNKEL (reference sequence). The CDR3 has 13 residues. The CDR3 DNA is TGTGCCAGCAGCCCCATGACTAGCTATGAGCAGTTCTTC. Translating it yields CASSPMTSYEQFF.

The V call is TRBV30, the J call TRBJ1-1; D remains unclear. The CDR3 runs to 13 residues. V shed 4 bases and J shed 13 bases, with 22 bases lying between them. The germline CDR1 and CDR2 sequences are GTSNPN and SVGIG (reference sequence). CDR3 protein: CAWTPGPRGKLFF. As DNA, the CDR3 is TGTGCCTGGACCCCCGGGCCACGCGGGAAGCTTTTCTTT.

The table lists this clonotype with many counts. The CDR3 DNA reads as TGTGCCAGCTCCATTGAGCGGTCTAGCACAGATACGCAGTATTTT. Translated, it gives CASSIERSSTDTQYF. This sequence joins TRBV18 and TRBJ2-3; weak D call: TRBD2 (5 bases). In germline, CDR1 is KGHSH, CDR2 LQKENI. The CDR3 totals 15 residues. The V end was cut by 6 bases, the J end by 0 bases, with 13 bases between.

This clonotype showed up many times. This sequence joins TRBV6-6 and TRBJ2-5; 12 bases align to TRBD1. The CDR3 is 15 residues long. The germline V gene has CDR1 MNHNY and CDR2 SVGAGI (reference sequence). After removal of 5 bases from V and 4 bases from J, the junction contained 5 bases not matched to a gene. CDR3 in DNA: TGTGCCAGCAGTGACCGGGACAGGGGGCGAGAGACCCAGTACTTC. Translated, it gives CASSDRDRGRETQYF.

The chain recombines TRBV21-1 with TRBJ2-7; the table calls TRBD1, which could not be checked here. TRBV21-1 counts as a pseudogene. The CDR3 is 12 amino acids. CDR3 sequence: CASRDSVDEQYF. The CDR3 DNA reads as TGTGCCAGCAGAGACAGTGTGGACGAGCAGTACTTC.

The genes are TRBV20-1 and TRBJ2-7; possible D gene TRBD2, 5 bases. The V and J ends lost 0 bases and 3 bases respectively, with 21 bases between them. In germline, CDR1 is DFQATT, CDR2 SNEGSKA (reference sequence). The CDR3 runs 17 residues. CDR3 sequence reads: CSARDLRLGPGSYEQYF. The CDR3 nucleotides read TGCAGTGCTAGAGATCTCCGGTTAGGGCCGGGAAGCTACGAGCAGTACTTC.

Comments on this clonotype: Just one base apart from a much larger clone, this may be a read error. J is TRBJ2-3 and V is TRBV20-1; 9 nucleotides agree with TRBD2. CDR3 length equals 16 residues. Germline CDR1 is DFQATT and CDR2 is SNEGSKA (reference sequence). CDR3 nucleotides: TGCAGTACTAGAGGTGCGAGCGGGGGGCCCACAGATACGCAGTATTTT. It translates to CSTRGASGGPTDTQYF.

The rearrangement links TRBV4-2 to TRBJ1-5; D is unclear. Between the trimmed V and J ends, which lost 0 bases and 1 base, there was a span of 13 bases. The CDR3 runs 17 residues. Germline CDR1 reads LGHNA; CDR2 reads YNFKEQ. The CDR3 nucleotides read TGTGCCAGCAGCCAAGAAGGAACCCCAATAAGCAATCAGCCCCAGCATTTT. Amino acid sequence: CASSQEGTPISNQPQHF.

This clonotype came up many times. This chain uses TRBV20-1 with TRBJ1-5; 10 bases match TRBD1. After removal of 5 bases from V and 2 bases from J, the junction contained 6 bases not matched to a gene. The V gene's germline CDR1 is DFQATT and CDR2 SNEGSKA (reference sequence). This CDR3 spans 15 amino acids. The CDR3, as DNA: TGCAGTGCTGGACAGGGGGGTTCGGGCAATCAGCCCCAGCATTTT. This translates into CSAGQGGSGNQPQHF.

In its sample, this clonotype was seen once. One end of the junction is discordant with germline, which a read error may explain. The chain carries TRBV3-1 and TRBJ1-3, with 7 positions matching TRBD1. Germline V gives CDR1 LGHDT, CDR2 YNNKEL (reference sequence). CDR3 length equals 12 residues. CDR3 coding DNA: TGTGCCTGCAGCCTTAGACAGGGAACCATATATTTT. Translation gives CACSLRQGTIYF.

This rearrangement joins TRBV6-5 to TRBJ2-2, with D perhaps assigned TRBD1 or TRBD2 (5 bases each). Germline CDR1 is MNHEY and CDR2 is SVGAGI. The ends were cut back, 4 bases at V and 2 bases at J, with 14 bases in the middle. The CDR3 sequence is 16 residues long. CDR3 protein: CASSFSTGTNTGELFF. CDR3 nucleotides: TGTGCCAGCAGTTTTTCTACCGGGACCAACACCGGGGAGCTGTTTTTT.